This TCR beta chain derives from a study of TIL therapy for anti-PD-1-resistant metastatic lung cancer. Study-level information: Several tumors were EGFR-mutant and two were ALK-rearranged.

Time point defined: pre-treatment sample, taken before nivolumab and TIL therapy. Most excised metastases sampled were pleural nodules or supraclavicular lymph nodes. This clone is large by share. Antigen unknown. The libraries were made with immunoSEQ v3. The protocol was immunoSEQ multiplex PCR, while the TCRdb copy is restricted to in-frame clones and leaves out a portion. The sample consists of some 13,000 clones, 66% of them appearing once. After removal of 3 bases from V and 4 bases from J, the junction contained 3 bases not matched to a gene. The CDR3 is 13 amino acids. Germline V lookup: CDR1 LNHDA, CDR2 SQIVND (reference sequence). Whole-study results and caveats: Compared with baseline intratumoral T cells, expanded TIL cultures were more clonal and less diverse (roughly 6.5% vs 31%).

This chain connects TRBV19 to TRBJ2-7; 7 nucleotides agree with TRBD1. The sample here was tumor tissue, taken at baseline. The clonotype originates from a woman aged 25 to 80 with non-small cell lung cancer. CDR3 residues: CASSINRGYEQYF. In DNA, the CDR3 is TGTGCCAGTAGTATTAACAGGGGATACGAGCAGTACTTC.